The entry that follows covers one T cell receptor (beta chain) sequence. No antigen is known for it. The data were obtained in a study of T cell responses to AZD1222 COVID-19 vaccine. Points from the study as a whole: AZD1222 recipients seropositive at baseline numbered only 5 to 7.

CDR3 length equals 15 residues. Trimming shortened V by 6 bases and J by 7 bases, and 16 bases separated the two germline ends. Looked up from germline, CDR1 is MNHGY and CDR2 is SAAAGT. Data came from immunoSEQ multiplex PCR; TCRdb stores just in-frame clones and leaves some out. The table lists about 82,000 clones, roughly 84% of them singletons. The chain links TRBV6-8 to TRBJ1-6, with a weak D call TRBD1 (6 bases). Here the sequenced sample was peripheral blood, taken 28 days after the second AZD1222 dose. The receptor's source is an adult who received the AZD1222 COVID-19 vaccine. CDR3 protein: CASRDGQQSNSPLHF. CDR3 DNA sequence: TGTGCCAGCAGAGATGGACAGCAGAGCAATTCACCCCTCCACTTT.